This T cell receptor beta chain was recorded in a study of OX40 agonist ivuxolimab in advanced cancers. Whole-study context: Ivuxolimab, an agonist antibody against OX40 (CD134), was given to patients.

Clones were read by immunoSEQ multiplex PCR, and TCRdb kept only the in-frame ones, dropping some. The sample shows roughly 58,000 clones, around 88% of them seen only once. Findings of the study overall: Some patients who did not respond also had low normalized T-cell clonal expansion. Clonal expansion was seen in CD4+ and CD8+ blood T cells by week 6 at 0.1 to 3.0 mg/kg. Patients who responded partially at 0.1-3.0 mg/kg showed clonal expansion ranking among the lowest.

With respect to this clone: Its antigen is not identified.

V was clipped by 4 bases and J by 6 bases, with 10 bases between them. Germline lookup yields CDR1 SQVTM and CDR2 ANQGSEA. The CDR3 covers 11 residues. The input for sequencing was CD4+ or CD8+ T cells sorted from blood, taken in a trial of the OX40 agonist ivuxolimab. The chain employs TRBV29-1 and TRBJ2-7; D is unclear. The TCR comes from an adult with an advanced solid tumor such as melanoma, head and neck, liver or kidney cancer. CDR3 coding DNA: TGCAGCGTTGGGCCAGCCGGCGAGCAGTACTTC. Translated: CSVGPAGEQYF.